One sample yielded the 17 T cell receptor beta chains listed below, sequenced in a study of technical replicates of blood from a few donors. TCRdb's copy holds only in-frame clones and misses some; the assay was immunoSEQ multiplex PCR. The sample holds under 95,000 clones, roughly 94% seen once. Source material: T cells isolated from PBMCs. Receptors originate from a human donor in good health.

The chain combines TRBV28 with TRBJ1-5; D is perhaps TRBD1 (5 bases). Germline loops: CDR1 MDHEN, CDR2 SYDVKM. V lost 2 bases to trimming and J lost 6 bases, with 11 bases between them. The CDR3 totals 14 residues. The CDR3 sequence is CASSLITGGQPQHF. The CDR3 nucleotides read TGTGCCAGCAGTTTAATCACAGGTGGTCAGCCCCAGCATTTT.

The rearrangement joins TRBV11-2 to TRBJ2-7, with a weak D call TRBD1 (5 bases). Germline V gene lookup returns CDR1 SGHAT and CDR2 FQNNGV. There are 15 residues in the CDR3. With 0 bases removed from V and 3 bases from J, the gap between germline ends came to 12 bases. The CDR3 coding sequence is TGTGCCAGCAGCTTAGAGGAGCAGGGTTTCTACGAGCAGTACTTC. Its protein is CASSLEEQGFYEQYF.

The chain is built from TRBV27 and TRBJ2-1; possible D gene TRBD2, 6 bases. The CDR3 is made up of 15 amino acids. The V and J ends lost 1 base and 6 bases respectively, with 13 bases between them. Germline V gene lookup returns CDR1 MNHEY and CDR2 SMNVEV (reference sequence). CDR3 region: CASSLFGGVRNEQFF. The CDR3 DNA is TGTGCCAGCAGTTTATTCGGGGGAGTGCGCAATGAGCAGTTCTTC.

This clone showed up just once. The rearrangement links TRBV7-6 to TRBJ1-4; 11 bases fit TRBD1. The CDR3 covers 15 residues. The J segment lost 8 bases and the V segment lost 4 bases, leaving 6 bases of the junction unmatched. Germline V gene sequence: CDR1 SGHVS, CDR2 FNYEAQ. In DNA, the CDR3 is TGTGCCAGCAGCTGGACAGGGGGCGCCGGAGAAAAACTGTTTTTT. This sequence encodes CASSWTGGAGEKLFF.

The rearrangement uses TRBV5-4 and TRBJ1-2; 7 positions agree with TRBD1. The V gene's germline CDR1 is SGHNT and CDR2 YYREEE (reference sequence). This CDR3 spans 15 amino acids. V lost 0 bases, J lost 4 bases, and 6 bases stayed unmatched. CDR3 in DNA: TGTGCCAGCAGCTTGGACAGGGGCTTGGGCTATGGCTACACCTTC. Amino acid sequence: CASSLDRGLGYGYTF.

The chain combines TRBV7-9 with TRBJ1-2; D gene uncertain. Trimming took off 2 bases at V and 4 bases at J, with 11 bases between the two ends. This CDR3 comprises 14 residues. The V gene's germline CDR1 is SEHNR and CDR2 FQNEAQ (reference sequence). The CDR3 sequence is CASSLTGGGYGYTF. The CDR3 nucleotides are TGTGCCAGCAGCTTAACCGGCGGAGGCTATGGCTACACCTTC.

This chain joins TRBV5-4 and TRBJ1-3; the D gene is possibly TRBD1 (5 bases). Looked up from germline, CDR1 is SGHNT and CDR2 is YYREEE (reference sequence). This CDR3 is built from 17 residues. V lost 2 bases and J lost 0, with 15 bases in between. CDR3: CASSFARQTGSGNTIYF. The CDR3, as DNA: TGTGCCAGCAGCTTCGCACGACAGACTGGCTCTGGAAACACCATATATTTT.

The rearrangement uses TRBV4-1 and TRBJ1-1; D uncertain. The CDR3 is 14 amino acids. Germline values: CDR1 MGHRA, CDR2 YSYEKL. V lost 1 base and J lost 1, with 7 bases in between. CDR3 in DNA: TGCGCCAGCAGCCAAGGACACTCGAACACTGAAGCTTTCTTT. Translation gives CASSQGHSNTEAFF.

The chain couples TRBV28 to TRBJ1-5; D is undetermined. V lost 9 bases to trimming and J lost 9 bases, with 6 bases between them. CDR3 length: 9 residues. Germline lookup yields CDR1 MDHEN and CDR2 SYDVKM. This chain's CDR3 is CASGGPQHF. As DNA, the CDR3 is TGTGCCAGTGGCGGGCCCCAGCATTTT.

This clone showed up just once. The rearrangement joins TRBV11-2 to TRBJ2-6; 7 bases fit TRBD1. The CDR3 is made up of 14 amino acids. The V gene end was trimmed by 11 bases and the J gene end by 12 bases; junction bases not matched to a gene: 16. The V gene's germline CDR1 is SGHAT and CDR2 FQNNGV. For the CDR3, the DNA is TGTGCCGTCAGGAACCCAGGACAGGACGGCGTCCTGACTTTC. It is translated as CAVRNPGQDGVLTF.

The chain couples TRBV6-6 to TRBJ2-3; 7 nucleotides align to TRBD2. V lost 8 bases to trimming and J lost 2 bases; unmatched junction nucleotides: 7. Per germline, CDR1 MNHNY and CDR2 SVGAGI (reference sequence). The CDR3 is made up of 14 amino acids. CDR3 residues: CASREDYNTDTQYF. The CDR3 nucleotides are TGTGCCAGCCGGGAGGACTATAACACAGATACGCAGTATTTT.

The chain uses TRBV11-2 and TRBJ2-7; 11 positions match TRBD2. The J segment lost 4 bases and the V segment lost 4 bases, leaving 6 bases of the junction unmatched. The CDR3 is made up of 15 amino acids. The V gene's germline CDR1 is SGHAT and CDR2 FQNNGV. The CDR3 nucleotides are TGTGCCAGCAGCTCAATAGCGGGGGGGTATTACGAGCAGTACTTC. It specifies CASSSIAGGYYEQYF. Full variable domain (missing parts from reference TRBV11-2 and TRBJ2-7): EAGVAQSPRYKIIEKRQSVAFWCNPISGHATLYWYQQILGQGPKLLIQFQNNGVVDDSQLPKDRFSAERLKGVDSTLKIQPAKLEDSAVYLCASSSIAGGYYEQYFGPGTRLTVT.

The chain is built from TRBV9 and TRBJ2-1, with 13 bases matching TRBD2. The trim removed 2 bases at V and 8 bases at J, leaving 4 bases unmatched. Germline CDR1 SGDLS, CDR2 YYNGEE. The CDR3 covers 15 residues. The chain's CDR3 is CASSVTSGRADEQFF. The CDR3 coding sequence is TGTGCCAGCAGCGTCACTAGCGGGAGGGCGGATGAGCAGTTCTTC.

The CDR3 here is CASSSRLAGGPYEQYF. CDR3 in DNA: TGCGCCAGCAGCTCAAGACTAGCGGGAGGGCCCTACGAGCAGTACTTC. The chain links TRBV4-1 to TRBJ2-7; 14 bases map to TRBD2. The CDR3 has 16 amino acids. The junction had 5 bases not matched to a gene; V was cut back by 5 bases and J by 2 bases. Looked up from germline, CDR1 is MGHRA and CDR2 is YSYEKL.

The rearrangement links TRBV28 to TRBJ1-3, with 7 bases lining up with TRBD1. After removal of 7 bases from V and 2 bases from J, the junction contained 8 bases not matched to a gene. The germline V gene encodes CDR1 MDHEN and CDR2 SYDVKM. The CDR3 length is 15 residues. The CDR3 nucleotides are TGTGCCAGCATTAGGGGGCGATGGGCTGGAAACACCATATATTTT. Encoded protein: CASIRGRWAGNTIYF. Complete variable domain (other parts from reference TRBV28 and TRBJ1-3): DVKVTQSSRYLVKRTGEKVFLECVQDMDHENMFWYRQDPGLGLRLIYFSYDVKMKEKGDIPEGYSVSREKKERFSLILESASTNQTSMYLCASIRGRWAGNTIYFGEGSWLTVV.

This clone was recorded a few times. The chain uses TRBV6-5 and TRBJ1-5, with D unresolved. In germline, CDR1 is MNHEY, CDR2 SVGAGI. Between the trimmed V and J ends, which lost 2 bases and 4 bases, there was a span of 6 bases. The CDR3 contains 13 residues. This CDR3 reads CASSYQMNQPQHF. CDR3 DNA sequence: TGTGCCAGCAGTTACCAGATGAATCAGCCCCAGCATTTT.

The gene calls are TRBV2 and TRBJ1-5; 10 nucleotides align to TRBD1. With V trimmed by 6 bases and J by 3 bases, 8 bases remained unmatched. The V gene's germline CDR1 is SNHLY and CDR2 FYNNEI. This CDR3 comprises 16 residues. The DNA for the CDR3 is TGTGCCAGCAGGTCCGGGACAGGGGTGTACAATCAGCCCCAGCATTTT. It codes for CASRSGTGVYNQPQHF.